Listed below are T cell receptor beta chains from one sample, sequenced in a study of T cells in localized non-small cell lung cancer. The table came from immunoSEQ multiplex PCR; TCRdb's copy has only in-frame clones and leaves some out. The sample has 45,000 to 60,000 clones, around 86% seen once. Specimen: peripheral blood, collected before any cancer treatment. These receptors were collected from a female donor aged 60 or older with stage II squamous cell lung carcinoma. The CDR3 runs from the conserved cysteine through the conserved F or W. D genes are given only for firm matches.

D gene: NA
V gene: TRBV30
J gene: TRBJ1-2
CDR3 protein: CAWSVLGGGYTF
CDR3 DNA: TGTGCCTGGAGTGTACTAGGAGGGGGCTACACCTTC

D gene: NA
V gene: TRBV5-1
J gene: TRBJ1-2
CDR3 protein: CASSLNREAYTF
CDR3 DNA: TGCGCCAGCAGCTTAAACAGGGAGGCCTACACCTTC

D gene: NA
V gene: TRBV7-3
J gene: TRBJ2-1
CDR3 protein: CASSLGGGSNEQFF
CDR3 DNA: TGTGCCAGCAGCTTAGGAGGGGGAAGCAATGAGCAGTTCTTC

D gene: TRBD1
V gene: TRBV5-1
J gene: TRBJ1-2
CDR3 protein: CASSLAKGQGDYGYTF
CDR3 DNA: TGCGCCAGCAGCTTGGCCAAGGGACAGGGAGACTATGGCTACACCTTC

D gene: TRBD1
V gene: TRBV5-1
J gene: TRBJ2-7
CDR3 protein: CASSLTAGGQGRYEQYF
CDR3 DNA: TGCGCCAGCAGCTTAACTGCCGGGGGACAGGGACGGTACGAGCAGTACTTC

D gene: NA
V gene: TRBV7-8
J gene: TRBJ2-3
CDR3 protein: CASSLRGSTDTQYF
CDR3 DNA: TGTGCCAGCAGCTTAAGAGGGAGCACAGATACGCAGTATTTT

D gene: TRBD1
V gene: TRBV19
J gene: TRBJ2-7
CDR3 protein: CASSALHRGPYEQYF
CDR3 DNA: TGTGCCAGTAGTGCTCTCCACAGGGGGCCCTACGAGCAGTACTTC

D gene: NA
V gene: TRBV7-2
J gene: TRBJ2-4
CDR3 protein: CASSPWTALAKNIQYF
CDR3 DNA: TGTGCCAGCAGCCCGTGGACGGCTCTAGCCAAAAACATTCAGTACTTC

D gene: NA
V gene: TRBV5-4
J gene: TRBJ1-4
CDR3 protein: CASKPGGGGEKLFF
CDR3 DNA: TGTGCCAGCAAACCCGGCGGGGGGGGTGAAAAACTGTTTTTT

D gene: TRBD2
V gene: TRBV11-2
J gene: TRBJ2-3
CDR3 protein: CASSLVGLAGLSSTDTQYF
CDR3 DNA: TGTGCCAGCAGCTTAGTGGGACTAGCGGGCCTTTCTAGCACAGATACGCAGTATTTT

D gene: NA
V gene: TRBV19
J gene: TRBJ2-7
CDR3 protein: CASSHLDGGEQYF
CDR3 DNA: TGTGCCAGTAGTCACCTTGACGGGGGCGAGCAGTACTTC

D gene: TRBD1
V gene: TRBV7-2
J gene: TRBJ1-1
CDR3 protein: CASSSSQGAILNTEAFF
CDR3 DNA: TGTGCCAGCAGCTCTTCTCAGGGGGCTATTTTGAACACTGAAGCTTTCTTT

D gene: TRBD2
V gene: TRBV11-2
J gene: TRBJ2-3
CDR3 protein: CASSLTSGGAVDTQYF
CDR3 DNA: TGTGCCAGCAGCTTGACTAGCGGGGGGGCAGTAGATACGCAGTATTTT

D gene: NA
V gene: TRBV6-6
J gene: TRBJ1-1
CDR3 protein: CASSLDSTNTEAFF
CDR3 DNA: TGTGCCAGCAGTTTGGACAGTACCAACACTGAAGCTTTCTTT

D gene: NA
V gene: TRBV6-1
J gene: TRBJ2-7
CDR3 protein: CASSEADSSYEQYF
CDR3 DNA: TGTGCCAGCAGTGAAGCTGACTCCTCCTACGAGCAGTACTTC

D gene: NA
V gene: TRBV4-1
J gene: TRBJ2-7
CDR3 protein: CASSQGKGRGEQYF
CDR3 DNA: TGCGCCAGCAGCCAAGGCAAAGGGCGAGGCGAGCAGTACTTC

D gene: NA
V gene: TRBV18
J gene: TRBJ2-6
CDR3 protein: CASSHGANVLTF
CDR3 DNA: TGTGCCAGCTCACACGGGGCCAACGTCCTGACTTTC